This TCR beta chain is from a study of Graves' ophthalmopathy and Graves' hyperthyroidism. On the study more broadly: Peripheral blood sampling occurred at initial diagnosis, before any treatment.

Patients were diagnosed from clinical symptoms, serum thyroxine, TRAb, thyroid ultrasound and orbital computed tomography. The CDR3 is made up of 15 amino acids. J gave up 5 bases and V 4 bases, and 4 bases lay outside the gene matches. Looked up from germline, CDR1 is SGHTA and CDR2 is FQGNSA. Study-level results: Appearing in blood as well were most expanded thyroid clonotypes above 0.001 frequency.

Amplification targeted the TCR beta CDR3 regions, with RNA transcripts as the source material. First-round RT-PCR employed HTBI primers, with a second-round multiplex PCR after it. TCRdb processed the multiplex PCR reads anew with MiXCR; each CDR3 protein has one entry. The table has more than 550,000 distinct CDR3 sequences, roughly two fifths seen once. This clonotype appeared many times. The antigen is not known. The source is an adult man with Graves' ophthalmopathy. The chain uses TRBV7-2 and TRBJ2-5, with TRBD2 matching over 13 bases. The sequenced material came from peripheral blood. The CDR3 nucleotides read TGTGCCAGCAGCTATGGGACTAGCGGGAAGGAGACCCAGTACTTC. It encodes CASSYGTSGKETQYF.